These 11 T cell receptor beta chains were sequenced from one sample in a study of radiotherapy plus CTLA-4 blockade in lung cancer. Here immunoSEQ multiplex PCR was the method, and the copy in TCRdb shows in-frame clones only, minus some. This table holds about 77,000 clones, over 65% found once. The source was peripheral blood, collected from a patient treated with radiotherapy plus ipilimumab. The receptors were gathered from a human donor with non-small cell lung cancer whose response to radiotherapy plus ipilimumab could not be evaluated.

J is TRBJ2-5 and V is TRBV15, with TRBD2 matching over 9 bases. The trim removed 3 bases at V and 4 bases at J, leaving 3 bases unmatched. From germline, CDR1 is LNHNV and CDR2 YYDKDF (reference sequence). The CDR3 loop spans 14 amino acids. CDR3 amino acids: CATSSLLAGETQYF. Written as DNA, the CDR3 is TGTGCCACCAGCAGCCTACTAGCGGGAGAGACCCAGTACTTC.

V gene TRBV10-3 combines with J gene TRBJ1-5; no reliable D call. Trimming shortened V by 4 bases and J by 4 bases, and 11 bases separated the two germline ends. The CDR3 is 14 amino acids. Germline V lookup: CDR1 ENHRY, CDR2 SYGVKD. The CDR3: CAISGGEVNQPQHF. In DNA form, the CDR3 reads TGTGCCATCAGTGGCGGGGAGGTGAATCAGCCCCAGCATTTT.

V is TRBV21-1 and J is TRBJ2-7; TRBD1, as called in the table, went unchecked against the DNA. TRBV21-1 is noted as a pseudogene. This CDR3 region has 19 residues. This CDR3 is CASSKAVPGSTGGAYEQYF. CDR3 nucleotide sequence: TGTGCCAGCAGCAAAGCGGTCCCGGGGTCGACAGGGGGAGCCTACGAGCAGTACTTC.

The chain has TRBV18 and TRBJ2-7, with D possibly TRBD2 on 6 matching bases. The V gene lost 2 bases and the J gene lost 7 bases, with 18 bases spanning the gap. CDR1 is KGHSH, CDR2 LQKENI, per germline. The CDR3 is 15 amino acids. The CDR3 loop reads CASSPGGGRQGEQYF. CDR3 sequence (DNA): TGTGCCAGCTCACCAGGGGGAGGACGACAAGGGGAGCAGTACTTC.

A few counts support this clone. The rearrangement joins TRBV28 to TRBJ2-7, with D unclear. Germline V CDR1 and CDR2: MDHEN, SYDVKM. This CDR3 is built from 11 residues. Trimming removed 5 bases at V and 7 bases at J, with 9 bases between. In DNA, the CDR3 is TGTGCCAGCAGTATACCTAGGGAGCAGTACTTC. Its protein product is CASSIPREQYF.

The chain uses TRBV27 and TRBJ1-4; TRBD1 matches at 8 bases. With V trimmed by 5 bases and J by 8 bases, 4 bases remained unmatched. The CDR3 has 13 amino acids. Germline values: CDR1 MNHEY, CDR2 SMNVEV (reference sequence). CDR3 bases: TGTGCCAGCAGTCCTGGGACAGGAGAAAAACTGTTTTTT. Its translation is CASSPGTGEKLFF.

This clone was seen more than once but under ten times. Compared with germline, one end of the junction differs, possibly owing to a read error. The chain combines TRBV5-1 with TRBJ1-3, with a tentative D call TRBD1 (6 bases). Germline V CDR1 and CDR2: SGHRS, YFSETQ. The CDR3 covers 15 residues. The CDR3 loop is CASSSTYRAGNTIYF. Here the CDR3 DNA reads TGTGCCAGCAGCTCAACCTACAGGGCTGGAAACACCATATATTTT.

The J gene is TRBJ1-3, the V gene TRBV7-2; D uncertain. Germline V CDR1 and CDR2: SGHTA, FQGNSA. The CDR3 contains 15 residues. Between the trimmed V and J ends, which lost 1 base and 5 bases, there was a span of 12 bases. The CDR3 DNA follows: TGTGCCAGCAGCTTAGATCAGGTTGTGAGAAACACCATATATTTT. Protein sequence: CASSLDQVVRNTIYF. Full variable domain (outside the CDR3, taken from reference TRBV7-2 and TRBJ1-3): GAGVSQSPSNKVTEKGKDVELRCDPISGHTALYWYRQSLGQGLEFLIYFQGNSAPDKSGLPSDRFSAERTGGSVSTLTIQRTQQEDSAVYLCASSLDQVVRNTIYFGEGSWLTVV.

V is TRBV27 and J is TRBJ1-2; D is undetermined. CDR1 MNHEY and CDR2 SMNVEV come from the germline V gene (reference sequence). V was shortened by 10 bases and J by 1 base, with 19 bases between the two germline ends. The CDR3 is 15 amino acids. CDR3 sequence: CATSLAGIGNYGYTF. The CDR3 nucleotides are TGTGCCACCAGCTTGGCGGGGATTGGTAACTATGGCTACACCTTC.

The V and J genes are TRBV27 and TRBJ1-1, with 9 bases matching TRBD1. Germline V lookup: CDR1 MNHEY, CDR2 SMNVEV (reference sequence). The junction had 13 bases not matched to a gene; V was cut back by 5 bases and J by 0 bases. The CDR3 contains 18 residues. CDR3 region: CASSAYRTGGLMNTEAFF. The CDR3 DNA reads as TGTGCCAGCAGTGCCTATCGCACAGGGGGCCTTATGAACACTGAAGCTTTCTTT.

The CDR3 reads CASSDRGMLNTEAFF. The CDR3 DNA is TGTGCCAGCAGTGACAGGGGGATGCTGAACACTGAAGCTTTCTTT. This chain links TRBV6-1 with TRBJ1-1; 7 positions match TRBD1. This CDR3 comprises 15 residues. Unmatched junction bases numbered 4, after V lost 3 bases and J lost 0 bases. CDR1 and CDR2 (germline): MNHNS, SASEGT.